This T cell receptor beta chain was found in a study of cytomegalovirus exposure and HLA in healthy donors. The primer mix had 60 Vbeta and 13 Jbeta primers. Sequencing used immunoSEQ multiplex PCR; TCRdb keeps in-frame clones, though not all of them. This sample has more than 150,000 clones, with less than 90% found just once. Donors likely had unrecorded immune exposures despite being nominally healthy when sampled. This CDR3 spans 13 amino acids. V gave up 6 bases and J gave up 3 bases, with 12 bases separating them. Germline CDR1 reads MNHEY; CDR2 reads SVGAGI. The material sequenced was PBMCs. The chain combines TRBV6-5 with TRBJ2-7; possible D gene TRBD2, 5 bases. The clonotype originates from a girl less than two years old in good health and CMV-seronegative. CDR3 in amino acids: CASRPPGYYEQYF. CDR3 sequence (DNA): TGTGCCAGCAGACCCCCGGGGTACTACGAGCAGTACTTC.